A selection of T cell receptor beta chains follows, all from one sample in a study of Graves' ophthalmopathy and Graves' hyperthyroidism. Each CDR3 protein is one row after TCRdb ran MiXCR on the multiplex PCR reads. Seen here are 500,000 to 700,000 distinct CDR3 sequences, approximately 21% observed once, and the top ten hold around 6.5%. Sequences were obtained from peripheral blood. These receptors were collected from a woman between 18 and 30 years old with stable Graves' hyperthyroidism. Some clones in this sample may be carry-over from other donors' samples. Both conserved end residues are part of each CDR3. A D gene is named only where the DNA matches it firmly. Rows give clone size only sometimes, using once, few, many, or a class for an expanded clone.

size: many
V: TRBV20-1
J: TRBJ1-1
D: NA
DNA: TGCAGTGCTAGAGATCCCGGGACCGTGAACACTGAAGCTTTCTTT
CDR3: CSARDPGTVNTEAFF

size: few
V: TRBV12-3/TRBV12-4
J: TRBJ1-6
D: TRBD1
DNA: TGTGCCAGCGGGGACAGATATTCACCCCTCCACTTT
CDR3: CASGDRYSPLHF

size: many
V: TRBV3-1
J: TRBJ2-7
D: TRBD1
DNA: TGTGCCAGCTGCCCGGGACAGAGGTCCCACGAGCAGTACTTC
CDR3: CASCPGQRSHEQYF

size: many
V: TRBV28
J: TRBJ1-1
D: TRBD1
DNA: TGTGCCAGCAGTCCCTCCGAGGGGGCAGCCACTGAAGCTTTCTTT
CDR3: CASSPSEGAATEAFF

size: NA
V: TRBV6-5
J: TRBJ1-5
D: NA
DNA: TGTGCCAGCGGTTGGATAACTAATCAGCCCCAGCATTTT
CDR3: CASGWITNQPQHF

size: few
V: TRBV6-2/TRBV6-3
J: TRBJ1-5
D: NA
DNA: TGTGCCAGCAGGGATGACAAGGCGCCCCAGCATTTT
CDR3: CASRDDKAPQHF

size: NA
V: TRBV12-3/TRBV12-4
J: TRBJ1-5
D: NA
DNA: TGTGCCAGCAGTTTCCCACAGGGACGGAGTCAGCCCCAGCATTTT
CDR3: CASSFPQGRSQPQHF

size: many
V: TRBV6-1
J: TRBJ1-1
D: NA
DNA: TGTGCCAGCCGACTACGGGATCCATCGAAGGCTGAAGCTTTCTTT
CDR3: CASRLRDPSKAEAFF

size: NA
V: TRBV5-1
J: TRBJ1-2
D: NA
DNA: TGCGCCAGCACCTTTACACATCGGGGTCTATTATCTGGCTACACCTTC
CDR3: CASTFTHRGLLSGYTF

size: many
V: TRBV6-1
J: TRBJ1-2
D: NA
DNA: TGTGCCAGCAGTGCTACTCCGACAGGAGGGGTAAGCAACTATGGCTACACCTTC
CDR3: CASSATPTGGVSNYGYTF

size: few
V: TRBV5-1
J: TRBJ2-1
D: TRBD1
DNA: TGCGCCAGCAGCTTGGGGGACAGCCTCTACAATGAGCAGTTCTTC
CDR3: CASSLGDSLYNEQFF

size: many
V: TRBV11-2
J: TRBJ2-2
D: NA
DNA: TGTGCCAGCAGCCCTGGCCTCGTAGAGGGGGAGCTGTTTTTT
CDR3: CASSPGLVEGELFF

size: many
V: TRBV6-1
J: TRBJ2-5
D: NA
DNA: TGTGCCAGCAGTGAATACACCTTCCAAGAGACCCAGTACTTC
CDR3: CASSEYTFQETQYF

size: NA
V: TRBV3-1
J: TRBJ1-1
D: NA
DNA: TGTGCCAGCAGCTCGATAGACCGGAACACTGAAGCTTTCTTT
CDR3: CASSSIDRNTEAFF

size: NA
V: TRBV6-1
J: TRBJ2-7
D: NA
DNA: TGTGCCAGCAGTGAAGGGGCAAGGGGCCCCCCCTACGAGCAGTACTTC
CDR3: CASSEGARGPPYEQYF

size: NA
V: TRBV20-1
J: TRBJ1-2
D: TRBD1
DNA: TGCAGTGCGGCACCGGGACAGGGGATACAAAACTATGGCTACACCTTC
CDR3: CSAAPGQGIQNYGYTF

size: many
V: TRBV20-1
J: TRBJ1-2
D: NA
DNA: TGCAGTGCTAGGGGGCGCGGTTCTAACTATGGCTACACCTTC
CDR3: CSARGRGSNYGYTF

size: many
V: TRBV2
J: TRBJ1-5
D: NA
DNA: TGTGCCAGCAGCCCGGGGGGGCCCCAGCATTTT
CDR3: CASSPGGPQHF

size: NA
V: TRBV28
J: TRBJ2-7
D: TRBD2
DNA: TGTGCCAGCAGTGCCAGGACTAGCGGGGGGTACGAGCAGTACTTC
CDR3: CASSARTSGGYEQYF

size: few
V: TRBV14
J: TRBJ2-7
D: NA
DNA: TGTGCCAGCAGCTCCCAGCCTAATGTGTACGAGCAGTACTTC
CDR3: CASSSQPNVYEQYF

size: many
V: TRBV12-3/TRBV12-4
J: TRBJ1-5
D: NA
DNA: TGTGCCAGCACGCAGCGACAGGCTGTAGGTCAGCCCCAGCATTTT
CDR3: CASTQRQAVGQPQHF

size: NA
V: TRBV7-8
J: TRBJ2-3
D: NA
DNA: TGTGCCAGCAGCCCTACAGGAAACACAGATACGCAGTATTTT
CDR3: CASSPTGNTDTQYF

size: many
V: TRBV3-1
J: TRBJ2-5
D: TRBD2
DNA: TGTGCCAGCAGCCCGGGACTAGCGGGGACGGTCTACTTC
CDR3: CASSPGLAGTVYF

size: NA
V: TRBV27
J: TRBJ2-5
D: TRBD2
DNA: TGTGCCACCAAGCGGGGGGCTAACCAAGAGACCCAGTACTTC
CDR3: CATKRGANQETQYF

size: few
V: TRBV5-1
J: TRBJ1-1
D: NA
DNA: TGCGCCAGCAGCTTGGCCGTATGGTCCAGGGAGGACACTGAAGCTTTCTTT
CDR3: CASSLAVWSREDTEAFF

size: few
V: TRBV30
J: TRBJ2-7
D: TRBD1
DNA: TGTGCCTGGGCTCGGGACAGGGGGCTTGTTGAGCAGTACTTC
CDR3: CAWARDRGLVEQYF

size: few
V: TRBV6-5
J: TRBJ1-2
D: NA
DNA: TGTGCCAGCAGTTACGCCGGGCAGATCTATGGCTACACCTTC
CDR3: CASSYAGQIYGYTF

size: NA
V: TRBV12-3/TRBV12-4
J: TRBJ1-1
D: TRBD1
DNA: TGTGCCAGCAGTCTCTGGACAGGGGGCCTGACTGAAGCTTTCTTT
CDR3: CASSLWTGGLTEAFF

size: NA
V: TRBV7-9
J: TRBJ2-5
D: NA
DNA: TGTGCCAGCAGCGCAAGCGCGACCCTGGTGGTAGAGACCCAGTACTTC
CDR3: CASSASATLVVETQYF

size: many
V: TRBV5-1
J: TRBJ1-5
D: NA
DNA: TGCGCCAGCAGCCTGGAGGGCGGTAGCAATCAGCCCCAGCATTTT
CDR3: CASSLEGGSNQPQHF

size: many
V: TRBV6-1
J: TRBJ2-7
D: NA
DNA: TGTGCCAGCAGTGACCACAGGGTTGGTAGGGACGAGCAGTACTTC
CDR3: CASSDHRVGRDEQYF

size: many
V: TRBV6-5
J: TRBJ2-7
D: NA
DNA: TGTGCCAGCAGGGGGGGCCTAAACTACGAGCAGTACTTC
CDR3: CASRGGLNYEQYF

size: NA
V: TRBV15
J: TRBJ1-2
D: TRBD1
DNA: TGTGCCACCAGCCCGCATAAGACAGGGGGCGACTATGGCTACACCTTC
CDR3: CATSPHKTGGDYGYTF

size: NA
V: TRBV11-2
J: TRBJ2-5
D: TRBD2
DNA: TGTGCCAGCAGTGACCTTAGCGGGGGCGGGGGACCGTACCAAGAGACCCAGTACTTC
CDR3: CASSDLSGGGGPYQETQYF

size: NA
V: TRBV27
J: TRBJ1-1
D: NA
DNA: TGTGCCAGCAGGGGGATAGGGTTTGACACTGAAGCTTGCTTT
CDR3: CASRGIGFDTEACF

size: once
V: TRBV11-2
J: TRBJ2-7
D: NA
DNA: TGTGCCAGCAGCTACAGGCCGGGGAGTGGGGGCTCCTACGAGCAGTACTTC
CDR3: CASSYRPGSGGSYEQYF

size: NA
V: TRBV7-2
J: TRBJ2-2
D: NA
DNA: TGTGCCAGCAGCTACACTAGCTCGTGGACCGGGGAGCTGTTTTTT
CDR3: CASSYTSSWTGELFF

size: many
V: TRBV20-1
J: TRBJ1-2
D: TRBD1
DNA: TGCAGTGCTAGAAATTGGGAGGAACAGGGGGCTGATGGCTACACCTTC
CDR3: CSARNWEEQGADGYTF

size: many
V: TRBV28
J: TRBJ2-4
D: NA
DNA: TGTGCCAGCAGTCACAGGGTTATTGGGGCCAAAAACATTCAGTACTTC
CDR3: CASSHRVIGAKNIQYF

size: NA
V: TRBV25-1
J: TRBJ1-1
D: NA
DNA: TGTGCCAGCATCGACGTGAACACTGAAGCTTTCTTT
CDR3: CASIDVNTEAFF

size: NA
V: TRBV6-1
J: TRBJ1-6
D: NA
DNA: TGTGCCAGCAGTCTTTCCCAGGGGAGAGGGTCACCCCTCCACTTT
CDR3: CASSLSQGRGSPLHF

size: many
V: TRBV6-1
J: TRBJ2-7
D: TRBD1
DNA: TGTGCCAGCAGCGAACCGGGACAGGTTAAGCAGTACTTC
CDR3: CASSEPGQVKQYF

size: NA
V: TRBV5-1
J: TRBJ2-7
D: NA
DNA: TGCGCCAGCTGCTTGGGTTCCTCCTACGAGCAGTACTTC
CDR3: CASCLGSSYEQYF

size: once
V: TRBV2
J: TRBJ1-1
D: NA
DNA: TGTGCCAGCGGGACCCAGGGAGCGAACACTGAAGCTTTCTTT
CDR3: CASGTQGANTEAFF

size: many
V: TRBV7-6
J: TRBJ2-6
D: NA
DNA: TGTGCCAGCAGCTTGAAATCTGGGGCCAACGTCCTGACTTTC
CDR3: CASSLKSGANVLTF

size: many
V: TRBV4-1
J: TRBJ1-5
D: NA
DNA: TGCGCCAGCAGCCAAGGATACCCCGCTAGCAATCAGCCCCAGCATTTT
CDR3: CASSQGYPASNQPQHF

size: many
V: TRBV6-1
J: TRBJ2-7
D: NA
DNA: TGTGCCAGCAGTGAATCGAGGGGAAACTACGAGCAGTACTTC
CDR3: CASSESRGNYEQYF

size: many
V: TRBV12-3/TRBV12-4
J: TRBJ1-2
D: TRBD1
DNA: TGTGCCAGCAGTCTCGGGACAGGGGGCGGCTACACCTTC
CDR3: CASSLGTGGGYTF

size: few
V: TRBV3-1
J: TRBJ2-7
D: TRBD2
DNA: TGTGCCACTAGCGGGAGGACCTACGAGCAGTACTTC
CDR3: CATSGRTYEQYF